A selection of T cell receptor beta chains follows, all from one sample in a study of Tregs in tolerant kidney transplant recipients. The method was immunoSEQ multiplex PCR; TCRdb's version includes in-frame clones alone and lacks a portion of them. The data contain 60,000 to 95,000 clones, under 98% of them singletons. This sample comprised CD4+ T cells from blood, obtained before the transplant. These receptor sequences come from a human donor who received a combined kidney and bone marrow transplant. Each CDR3 is given with its conserved first and last residue. D genes are given only for firm matches. The listing skips clone size in some rows; elsewhere it reads once, few, many or a size class.

>TRBV5-1|NA|NA|TRBJ1-1
TGCGCCAGCAGCCCGCAGTATCAAGAGAACACTGAAGCTTTCTTT
CASSPQYQENTEAFF
>TRBV7-2|NA|TRBD1|TRBJ2-2
TGTGCCAGCAGCTGGGACAGGGTGGGAACCGGGGAGCTGTTTTTT
CASSWDRVGTGELFF
>TRBV28|NA|TRBD2|TRBJ2-3
TGTGCCAGCAGTAAGCGGGGGGCCATCACAGATACGCAGTATTTT
CASSKRGAITDTQYF
>TRBV4-3|NA|TRBD1|TRBJ1-3
TGCGCCAGCAGCCAAGATTGGACAGGGGACACCCGCTCTGGAAACACCATATATTTT
CASSQDWTGDTRSGNTIYF
>TRBV4-3|once|NA|TRBJ1-5
TGCGCCAGCAGCCGCAACCGTCAGGGGAATCAGCCCCAGCATTTT
CASSRNRQGNQPQHF
>TRBV5-1|NA|TRBD2|TRBJ2-1
TGCGCCAGCAGCATTTTTTTGCGGGAGGGCTTGAATGAGCAGTTCTTC
CASSIFLREGLNEQFF
>TRBV7-2|NA|TRBD2|TRBJ2-5
TGTGCCAGCAGCTTAGGTAGCGGGAGTTACGAGACCCAGTACTTC
CASSLGSGSYETQYF
>TRBV4-2|once|TRBD1|TRBJ2-3
TGTGCCAGCAGCCACGGGACAGGAGACACAGATACGCAGTATTTT
CASSHGTGDTDTQYF
>TRBV30|NA|TRBD1|TRBJ1-1
TGTGCCTGGAGTGTTAGACAGGGGCTTGAAGCTTTCTTT
CAWSVRQGLEAFF
>TRBV7-9|NA|NA|TRBJ2-2
TGTGCCAGCAGCCCCCTCGAGCGGCCCACCGGGGAGCTGTTTTTT
CASSPLERPTGELFF
>TRBV10-3|NA|TRBD2|TRBJ2-1
TGTGCCATCAGTGAGTTCATTCTAGCGGGAACGTCAGATGAGCAGTTCTTC
CAISEFILAGTSDEQFF
>TRBV19|NA|NA|TRBJ1-5
TGTGCCAGTAGTATGGGCATTCAAAGGCTGCCCCAGCATTTT
CASSMGIQRLPQHF
>TRBV4-3|NA|NA|TRBJ2-4
TGCGCCAGCAGCCAAGACGTAGCCAAAAACATTCAGTACTTC
CASSQDVAKNIQYF
>TRBV27|NA|TRBD1|TRBJ1-3
TGTGCCAGCAGTTCCCGGGACAGACCTGGAAACACCATATATTTT
CASSSRDRPGNTIYF
>TRBV15|NA|TRBD2|TRBJ2-7
TGTGCCACCAGCAGGGACGGGACTAGTTCCTACGAGCAGTACTTC
CATSRDGTSSYEQYF
>TRBV30|NA|NA|TRBJ1-5
TGTGCCTGGGGAAAGGGGGAGAACCAGCCCCAGCATTTT
CAWGKGENQPQHF
>TRBV7-6|NA|NA|TRBJ2-7
TGTGCCAGCAGCTTGGACAGAAGCTACGAGCAGTACTTC
CASSLDRSYEQYF
>TRBV5-6|NA|TRBD2|TRBJ2-3
TGTGCCAGCAGCTCTAGGTCGGGACTAGCTGCTCGAGATACGCAGTATTTT
CASSSRSGLAARDTQYF
>TRBV18|NA|TRBD1|TRBJ2-2
TGTGCCAGCTCACCACCGGCCCAGGGGGCAAACACCGGGGAGCTGTTTTTT
CASSPPAQGANTGELFF
>TRBV7-9|NA|NA|TRBJ1-5
TGTGCCAGCAGCTTAGGACGGAGCTGGCCCCAGCATTTT
CASSLGRSWPQHF
>TRBV12-5|NA|NA|TRBJ1-6
TGTGCTAGTGGTTTGGCAAACCCTCAGGGGACAAAATATTCACCCCTCCACTTT
CASGLANPQGTKYSPLHF
>TRBV10-3|NA|NA|TRBJ2-6
TGTGCCATCAGTGAGTCGAGTAGCTCCTCTGGGGCCAACGTCCTGACTTTC
CAISESSSSSGANVLTF
>TRBV2|NA|NA|TRBJ2-1
TGTGCCAACAGTGCCGGTGGCCGCGTTGGGGCGAATGAGCAGTTCTTC
CANSAGGRVGANEQFF
>TRBV29-1|NA|TRBD2|TRBJ2-7
TGCAGCGTTGGGGGGTTGGCTAGCGGGAACCCTTCCTACGAGCAGTACTTC
CSVGGLASGNPSYEQYF
>TRBV5-5|NA|TRBD1|TRBJ1-4
TGTGCCAGCAGGGGTCCCGGGACAGGGATGCGTGGTAATGAAAAACTGTTTTTT
CASRGPGTGMRGNEKLFF
>TRBV4-2|NA|TRBD1|TRBJ1-1
TGTGCCAGCAGCAACCGGGACAGGGGATCTGAAGCTTTCTTT
CASSNRDRGSEAFF
>TRBV6-4|NA|NA|TRBJ2-1
TGTGCCAGCAGTGAAAACTTGTACAATGAGCAGTTCTTC
CASSENLYNEQFF
>TRBV18|NA|NA|TRBJ2-1
TGTGCCAGCTCCCCTGAGGGCTCCTACAATGAGCAGTTCTTC
CASSPEGSYNEQFF
>TRBV25-1|NA|NA|TRBJ1-1
TGTGCCAGCAGTGAAGGGATCGGGGGACGTGAAGCTTTCTTT
CASSEGIGGREAFF
>TRBV27|NA|NA|TRBJ1-2
TGTGCCAGCCGACGGACGAGGGGGAACTATGGCTACACCTTC
CASRRTRGNYGYTF
>TRBV6-5|NA|NA|TRBJ1-1
TGTGCCAGCAGTTACTCGAGTAGGGGAGGCACTGAAGCTTTCTTT
CASSYSSRGGTEAFF
>TRBV4-1|NA|TRBD2|TRBJ2-5
TGCGCCAGCAGCCACGGGGGACTAGTAGGAACAGAGACCCAGTACTTC
CASSHGGLVGTETQYF
>TRBV2|NA|TRBD2|TRBJ2-3
TGTGCCAGCAGCCCACTAGCGGGAAGCCCCACAGATACGCAGTATTTT
CASSPLAGSPTDTQYF
>TRBV6-5|NA|NA|TRBJ2-3
TGTGCCAGCAGACCCCTAGCGAGATCAGATACGCAGTATTTT
CASRPLARSDTQYF
>TRBV30|few|NA|TRBJ1-1
TGTGCCTGGAGTAAATTGGTTTTTGGGGCCACTGAAGCTTTCTTT
CAWSKLVFGATEAFF
>TRBV5-1|NA|NA|TRBJ2-4
TGCGCCAGCAGCCCCAGGGGTAGCGACATTCAGTACTTC
CASSPRGSDIQYF
>TRBV20-1|NA|NA|TRBJ2-5
TGCAGCCAGTACCAAGAGACCCAGTACTTC
CSQYQETQYF
>TRBV9|NA|NA|TRBJ2-5
TGTGCCAGCAGCGCGGCAGGGGCCGGGACCCAGTACTTC
CASSAAGAGTQYF
>TRBV30|NA|NA|TRBJ2-5
TGTGCCTGGAGAAGGGGGGGCCCGGAGACCCAGTACTTC
CAWRRGGPETQYF
>TRBV7-6|once|NA|TRBJ2-1
TGTGCCAGCAGCTGGGGGGAATACAATGAGCAGTTCTTC
CASSWGEYNEQFF
>TRBV18|NA|TRBD1|TRBJ2-3
TGTGCCAGCTCACTCCAGGGGGCGCTTACAGATACGCAGTATTTT
CASSLQGALTDTQYF
>TRBV7-3|NA|TRBD1|TRBJ2-7
TGTGCCAGCAGCGACAGGGCAGGCGAGCAGTACTTC
CASSDRAGEQYF
>TRBV18|NA|NA|TRBJ1-2
TGTGCCAGCTCACCACGGCCAGACTCCTATGGCTACACCTTC
CASSPRPDSYGYTF